This T cell receptor (beta chain) was retrieved from a study of blood T cell repertoires in COVID-19. Study summary: The United States, Italy and Spain were the sources of the acute and convalescent COVID-19 samples. PBMCs, B-cell-depleted T cells, or T cells provided the cDNA or gDNA that made up the material.

How the authors handled the data: Estimated nucleated cell counts came from reference gene primer amplification. The protocol was immunoSEQ multiplex PCR, while the TCRdb copy is restricted to in-frame clones and leaves out a portion. V, J and clone size derive from that table, while D and trimming were established from the DNA sequence. The sample yields about 170,000 clones, roughly 70% seen once. CDR1 is LGHNT, CDR2 FRNRAP, per germline. This CDR3 contains 20 residues. The V segment lost 5 bases and the J segment 0 bases; nucleotides outside the gene matches: 16. This clone was found once. Sequencing used peripheral blood. The clonotype originates from a woman older than 75 with acute or convalescent COVID-19. The rearrangement links TRBV12-5 to TRBJ2-1; TRBD1 matches 10 bases. The CDR3 region has the DNA TGTGCTAGTGGTCGAAACGCCGGGACAGGGGCCACTTACTCCTACAATGAGCAGTTCTTC. It yields the protein CASGRNAGTGATYSYNEQFF.